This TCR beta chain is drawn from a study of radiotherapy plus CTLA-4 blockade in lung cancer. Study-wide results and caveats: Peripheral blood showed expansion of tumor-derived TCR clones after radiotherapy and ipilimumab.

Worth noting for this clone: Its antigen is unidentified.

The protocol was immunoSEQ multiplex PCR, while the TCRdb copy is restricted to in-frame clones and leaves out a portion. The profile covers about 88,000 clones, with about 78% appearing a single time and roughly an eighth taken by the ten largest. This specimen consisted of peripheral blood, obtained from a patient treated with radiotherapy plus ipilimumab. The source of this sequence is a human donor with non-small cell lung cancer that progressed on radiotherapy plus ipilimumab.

The CDR3 reads CASSTGTAWGEKLFF. The CDR3 DNA follows: TGCGCCAGCAGCACCGGGACAGCATGGGGTGAAAAACTGTTTTTT. The chain is built from TRBV5-1 and TRBJ1-4; 7 bases line up with TRBD1. Germline assignment: CDR1 SGHRS and CDR2 YFSETQ. V lost 4 bases, J lost 7 bases, and 10 bases stayed unmatched. The CDR3 sequence is 15 residues long.